This TCR beta chain was retrieved from a study of cytomegalovirus exposure and HLA in healthy donors (dated 2017 in TCRdb). Study-wide context: In an earlier analysis of under 750 of the donors, around 300 Gb of sequence data and approximately 120 million unique TCR beta sequences from roughly 190 million T cells were reported. Around 330 gigabases of sequencing data and 70 million to 100 million unique TCR sequences made up an early release that covered 500 to 650 HLA-typed donors. Among the roughly 380 genotyped donors, around 81% belonged to the genetic ancestry cluster associated with self-reported Caucasian donors. The study aimed to test whether signatures of past pathogen exposure could be identified by cataloging public T cell receptors. The study profiled the T cell repertoires of under 850 subjects by immunosequencing and related them to cytomegalovirus serostatus. Along with the 666-subject first cohort, a separate validation cohort of over 90 different subjects was used. To predict cytomegalovirus infection status, the study combined high-throughput TCR immunosequencing, statistical association of individual TCRs with disease status, and machine learning. In a later analysis, previously published TCR beta repertoires from fewer than 750 donors were re-analyzed and high-resolution HLA genotyping was added so that TCR occurrence patterns could be studied. Rather than drawing on any new phenotypic data, the later analysis identified candidate immune exposures from TCR beta sequences and the way those sequences occurred across donors. An earlier analysis of approximately 500 of the donors applied high-throughput TCR beta sequencing to assess whether each TCR beta V gene segment acted as functional or pseudogenic. Donor age, sex, ethnicity and CMV serostatus were compiled together with the repertoire data. A later genetic analysis took genome-wide SNP genotypes for about three fifths of the 666 donors and used that subset as a discovery cohort. All discovery cohort repertoires had been generated on a single sequencing platform. HLA typing included class I and class II loci at four-digit resolution. Typing coverage varied by locus: 629-630 donors for A, B, C, DRB1 and DQB1; 500 to 550 for DQA1; more than 600 for DPA1; around 490 for DPB1. Several DR-DQ haplotypes were handled as single units for association and clustering because linkage in the cohort was strong. Among around 400 genotyped donors of the cohort, an average of around 240,000 unique TCR beta nucleotide sequences was sequenced per donor, of which about 18% were non-productive.

Libraries were prepared through the immunoSEQ multiplex PCR assay. A mixture of 60 forward primers for TCR Vbeta segments and 13 reverse primers for TCR Jbeta segments was used in the multiplex PCR. A multiplex PCR assay on genomic DNA amplified the CDR3 region of rearranged TCR beta genes. The amplified TCR beta libraries were sequenced on the Illumina HiSeq System as 87-base-pair reads. Processing in the source paper ran as follows. A later analysis tallied around 87 million unique TCR beta chains across the 610 or so repertoires, and some 10 million of those chains were shared by two or more donors. A nearest-neighbor algorithm error-corrected the raw reads and collapsed the reads into unique sequences, merging closely related sequences to remove PCR and sequencing errors. CDR3 sequences were aligned to IMGT reference sequences to assign V, D and J gene segments. For a sequence to be retained, at least a six-nucleotide match to both a V gene segment and a J gene segment was required. A rearrangement counted as productive if the CDR3 had no stop codons and remained in frame with V and J, and every other rearrangement counted as non-productive. Following IMGT convention, CDR3 was defined as the stretch from the second conserved V-encoded cysteine up to the conserved J-encoded phenylalanine. The earlier analysis of roughly 590 of the donors excluded any sequence lacking an unambiguous match to a single V gene segment. In an earlier analysis of around 600 of the donors, V segments were called functional above 56.7% productive rearrangements and were called segregating when the between-donor standard deviation exceeded 5%. A statistical classification framework was developed to diagnose cytomegalovirus status using the catalog of TCR beta chain sequences. In a later analysis, TCR nucleotide sequences were compared against IMGT/GENE-DB human TR gene sequences so that V and J genes could be assigned. The TCRdist pipeline was used in a later analysis to assign CDR3 sequences and most-parsimonious VDJ recombination scenarios. In a later analysis, each TCR beta chain was defined by its CDR3 amino acid sequence together with its V-gene family, and reads without a unique V-gene family were excluded. As a way to deal with suspected cross-contamination and a sequencing artifact, a later analysis dropped more than 500 nucleotide sequences that were highly shared and had low generation probability. In a later analysis, a clonal expansion index for each public chain was calculated from normalized within-repertoire ranks of inferred template counts. In a later analysis, generation probabilities were computed using a VDJ recombination model fitted to out-of-frame rearrangements, and the results were checked against IGoR. A later analysis scored TCR-TCR, TCR-HLA and TCR-CMV co-occurrence with hypergeometric tests, applying a repertoire-size bias correction to TCR pairs. A later analysis estimated false discovery rates by permuting HLA or CMV assignments 20 times. A later analysis grouped co-occurring TCRs with DBSCAN, adding TCRdist sequence similarity when clustering within HLA-allele-positive subsets. Co-occurrence clustering excluded repertoires with fewer than 30,000 or more than 120,000 public chains, plus five with anomalous nucleotide sharing. This is the immuneACCESS table as TCRdb keeps it, with only in-frame sequences that have V and J called. A part of the clones is gone; compared with another copy, unresolved V genes explain less than half, and the rest is unexplained. V, J and clone size are taken as reported in that table, and D and trimming were inferred from the DNA itself. In this sample the table shows approximately 200,000 clones, roughly 79% of which occur a single time. The top ten clonotypes cover less than 2% of the sample.

Overall study outcomes, separate from this receptor: In a later analysis, TCR association rates were found to vary across HLA loci, with the most associated TCRs seen for DRB1 alleles and the fewest for HLA-C alleles. Linkage disequilibrium might explain the correlated functional status among segregating V segments, but an unknown experimental factor could not be excluded. The study gave a list of more than 150 TCR beta chains associated with cytomegalovirus. A later genetic analysis associated a missense DCLRE1C variant with V-gene and J-gene trimming of TCR beta chains, and an independent cohort replicated the association. A further reported finding was that TCR beta sequences accurately predicted the HLA-A and HLA-B alleles for most subjects in the first cohort. Broadly in line with IMGT annotations, most TCR beta V segments showed up in productive rearrangements about 90% or about 30% of the time in an earlier analysis of roughly 590 of the donors. According to a later genetic analysis, donors in an Asian-associated ancestry cluster had fewer N-insertions in productive TCRs than the approximately 700-donor mean. In a later analysis, most CMV-associated TCR beta chains were found to appear HLA-restricted, with HLA associations seemingly driven largely by CMV exposure. In a later analysis, some 17,000 TCR beta sequences were associated with specific HLA alleles at a false discovery rate of 0.05. According to the authors, the approach could potentially be generalized to other disease states and immunological phenotypes. In this cohort, only TCR beta chains were sequenced, and detectable features were limited by the absence of alpha or paired-chain data. In a later analysis, HLA-associated TCR beta chains showed more clonal expansion and lower generation probabilities than non-associated chains that were equally common. The 87-base-pair reads could not distinguish some IMGT-functional V segments, including TRBV6-2 and TRBV6-3, so those segments were excluded. Across donors, most TCR sequences were observed very rarely, whereas some public TCRs were present in many individuals. The presence/absence analyses assumed that sequencing depth was roughly uniform across donors, and that assumption may not be true. CMV serostatus was the only immune exposure information available for the cohort. In vitro tests confirmed that a few of the cytomegalovirus-associated TCR beta chains recognize cytomegalovirus antigens. Strong co-occurrence of HLA alleles, especially DR and DQ, made assigning TCR associations to individual alleles difficult. The earlier analysis of about 600 of the donors excluded roughly 17 rarely observed V segments, including chromosome 9 orphons, because counts were too low. The classifier was reported to diagnose cytomegalovirus status with high specificity and sensitivity in both the original cohort and the validation cohort. The sequencing pipeline was judged likely to have produced a cluster of highly shared sequence variants as a technical artifact. Because some donors lacked HLA typing at each locus, the association tests relied only on the typed subset. A later analysis reported that several top co-occurrence clusters appeared linked to parvovirus B19, influenza, CMV and Epstein-Barr virus.

The cohort consisted of 650 to 700 healthy bone marrow donors. At the time of sampling, every cohort member was nominally healthy, though immune exposures that went unrecorded were likely present. The donor tested CMV seronegative and was one of the 352 seronegative cohort members. Every donor gave a peripheral blood sample, and the peripheral blood mononuclear cells from that sample were used for TCR beta sequencing. Genomic DNA extraction from the blood cell samples was performed with the Qiagen DNeasy Blood Extraction Kit. V is cut by 4 bases and J by 3 bases, and the space between the germline ends is 10 bases. There are 13 amino acids in the CDR3, from cysteine to phenylalanine inclusive. Of the read, only the CDR3 DNA is kept; its 39 bases are in frame from base 1. The germline V gene specifies MNHNS as CDR1 and SASEGT as CDR2. Notes on this clone: Its antigen is currently not known. The record has no base qualities; no much larger clone is one base away. The sample holds other DNA sequences that translate to the same CDR3.

What was sequenced was PBMCs. This receptor was taken from a woman under 30 in good health and CMV-seronegative. The chain uses TRBV6-1 and TRBJ2-7; TRBD1 is possibly the D segment (6 matching bases). CDR3 loop: CASSARTVYEQYF. The bases read TGTGCCAGCAGTGCTAGGACAGTCTACGAGCAGTACTTC.